This TCR beta chain came from a study of OX40 agonist ivuxolimab in advanced cancers. Note on this clone: Its target is unknown.

This CDR3 comprises 14 residues. V was trimmed by 3 bases and J by 0 bases, leaving 9 bases between them. Germline V gene data show CDR1 as SGHVS and CDR2 as FQNEAQ. The study, taken as a whole, reports: Some of the nonresponding patients also showed low levels of normalized T-cell clonal expansion.

Repertoires were generated with immunoSEQ multiplex PCR, while TCRdb's copy carries only in-frame clones and drops some. The table lists 30,000 or so clones, about nine tenths of them singletons. The receptor comes from an adult with an advanced solid tumor such as melanoma, head and neck, liver or kidney cancer. V and J are TRBV7-8 and TRBJ2-7; perhaps TRBD2 as D (5 bases). This specimen consisted of CD4+ or CD8+ T cells sorted from blood, obtained in a trial of the OX40 agonist ivuxolimab. In DNA, the CDR3 is TGTGCCAGCAGCTTTAGCGAAAGCTCCTACGAGCAGTACTTC. It encodes CASSFSESSYEQYF.